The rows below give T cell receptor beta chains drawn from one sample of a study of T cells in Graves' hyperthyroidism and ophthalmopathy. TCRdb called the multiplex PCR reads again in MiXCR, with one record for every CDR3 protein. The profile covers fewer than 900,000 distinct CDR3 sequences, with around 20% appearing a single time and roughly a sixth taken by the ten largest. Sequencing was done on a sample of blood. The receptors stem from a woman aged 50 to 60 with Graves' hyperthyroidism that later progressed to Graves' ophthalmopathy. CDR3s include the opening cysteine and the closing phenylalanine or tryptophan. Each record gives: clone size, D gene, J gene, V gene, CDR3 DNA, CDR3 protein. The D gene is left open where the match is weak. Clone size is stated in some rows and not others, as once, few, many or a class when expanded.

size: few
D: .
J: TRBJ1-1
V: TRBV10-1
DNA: TGCGCCAGCAGTACAGGGAGGGAAGGCACTGAAGCTTTCTTT
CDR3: CASSTGREGTEAFF

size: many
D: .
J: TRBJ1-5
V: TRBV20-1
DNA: TGCAGTGCCTCCCTTGGGGGTGGCAATCAGCCCCAGCATTTT
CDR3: CSASLGGGNQPQHF

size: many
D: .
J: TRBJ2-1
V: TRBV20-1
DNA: TGCAGTGCTGGAATGCTAGCGTTATTTTACAATGAGCAGTTCTTC
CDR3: CSAGMLALFYNEQFF

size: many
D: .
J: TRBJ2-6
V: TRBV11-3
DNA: TGTGCCAGCAGCCAGACCTTAAGCTCTGGGGCCAACGTCCTGACTTTC
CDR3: CASSQTLSSGANVLTF

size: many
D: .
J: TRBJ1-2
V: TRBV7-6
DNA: TGTGCCAGCAGCTTAGGGGGAGGGGATGGCTACACCTTC
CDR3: CASSLGGGDGYTF

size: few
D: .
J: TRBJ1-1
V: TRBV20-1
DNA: TGCAGTGCTAGAGATATCACAGCTAACACTGAAGCTTTCTTT
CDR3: CSARDITANTEAFF

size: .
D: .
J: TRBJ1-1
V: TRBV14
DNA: TGTGCCAGCAGCCGATACCTCGGGACATTGAACACTGAAGCTTTCTTT
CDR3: CASSRYLGTLNTEAFF

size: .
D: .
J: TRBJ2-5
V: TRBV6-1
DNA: TGTGCCAGCAGTGGGCGGGGTTGGGAGACCCAGTACTTC
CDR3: CASSGRGWETQYF

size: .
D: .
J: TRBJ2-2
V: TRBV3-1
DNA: TGTGCCAGCAGCCAAGGTGCATTCACCGGGGAGCTGTTTTTT
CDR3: CASSQGAFTGELFF

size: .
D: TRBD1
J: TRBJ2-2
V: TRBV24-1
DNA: TGTGCCACCAGCCCCGCTCTGGGACAGGGGGCCGGGGAGCTGTTTTTT
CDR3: CATSPALGQGAGELFF

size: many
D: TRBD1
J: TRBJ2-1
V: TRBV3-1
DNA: TGTGCCAGCAGCCTGACCGGGACAGGGAACTCTGAGCAGTTCTTC
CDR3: CASSLTGTGNSEQFF

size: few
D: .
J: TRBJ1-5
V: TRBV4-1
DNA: TGCGCCAGCAGCCGACTGACCGGGACACCAAATCAGCCCCAGCATTTT
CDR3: CASSRLTGTPNQPQHF

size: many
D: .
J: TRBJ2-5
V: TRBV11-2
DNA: TGTGCCAGCAGCCGCGGACACGAGAAAGAGACCCAGTACTTC
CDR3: CASSRGHEKETQYF

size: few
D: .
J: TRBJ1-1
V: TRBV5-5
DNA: TGTGCCAGCAGCTTGGCGGAGGGACACATGAACACTGAAGCTTTCTTT
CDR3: CASSLAEGHMNTEAFF

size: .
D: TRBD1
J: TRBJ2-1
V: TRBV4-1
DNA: TGCGCCAGCAGCCACCCCCGGGACAGGGGTAACAATGAGCAGTTCTTC
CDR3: CASSHPRDRGNNEQFF

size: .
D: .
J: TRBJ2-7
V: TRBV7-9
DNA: TGTGCCAGCAGCATCTCCGGAAACACCTACGAGCAGTACTTC
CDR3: CASSISGNTYEQYF

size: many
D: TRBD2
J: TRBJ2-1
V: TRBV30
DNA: TGTGCCTGGAGTCAGCGGGGGGTCTCCTACAATGAGCAGTTCTTC
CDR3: CAWSQRGVSYNEQFF

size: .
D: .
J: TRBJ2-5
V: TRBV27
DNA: TGTGCCAGCAGTCTGGGGGTGCAGCTGGAGACCCAGTACTTC
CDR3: CASSLGVQLETQYF

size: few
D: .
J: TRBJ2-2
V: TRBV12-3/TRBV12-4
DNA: TGTGCCAGCAGTTTACAGGTGTTGGGCGGGGAGCTGTTTTTT
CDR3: CASSLQVLGGELFF

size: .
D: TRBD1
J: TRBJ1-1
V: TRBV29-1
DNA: TGCAGCGCGGGACAGATTAACACTGAAGCTTTCTTT
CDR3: CSAGQINTEAFF

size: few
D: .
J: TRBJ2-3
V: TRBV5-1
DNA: TGCGCCAGCAGCTTTATGGGCACGGCGACAGATACGCAGTATTTT
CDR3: CASSFMGTATDTQYF

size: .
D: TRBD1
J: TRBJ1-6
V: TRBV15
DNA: TGTGCCACCAGCAGAGATCTGATCGCCGACAGGGGAGCCTTCTATAATTCACCCCTCCACTTT
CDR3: CATSRDLIADRGAFYNSPLHF

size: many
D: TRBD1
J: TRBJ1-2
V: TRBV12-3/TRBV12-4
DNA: TGTGCCAGCAGTTCCGGGACAGGGGGAGAGGGCTACACCTTC
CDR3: CASSSGTGGEGYTF

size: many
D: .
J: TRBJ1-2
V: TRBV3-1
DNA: TGTGCCAGCAGCCAAGATAGTCGGTCCTATGGCTACACCTTC
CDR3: CASSQDSRSYGYTF

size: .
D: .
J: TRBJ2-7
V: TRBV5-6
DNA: TGTGCCAGCAGCTTGGCACGCCACTACTCCTACGAGGAGTACTTC
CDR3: CASSLARHYSYEEYF

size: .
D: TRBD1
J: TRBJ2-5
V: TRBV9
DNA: TGTGCCAGCAGCGTAGAAGCAGGGGGCACAGAGACCCAGTACTTC
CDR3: CASSVEAGGTETQYF

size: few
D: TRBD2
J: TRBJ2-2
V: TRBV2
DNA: TGTGCCAGCAATACAGGACTAGCGGGGACCGGGGAGCTGTTTTTT
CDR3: CASNTGLAGTGELFF

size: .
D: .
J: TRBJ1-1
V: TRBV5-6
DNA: TGTGCCAGCAGCTTGGGTTCGCCCGGTGAAGCTTTCTTT
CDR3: CASSLGSPGEAFF